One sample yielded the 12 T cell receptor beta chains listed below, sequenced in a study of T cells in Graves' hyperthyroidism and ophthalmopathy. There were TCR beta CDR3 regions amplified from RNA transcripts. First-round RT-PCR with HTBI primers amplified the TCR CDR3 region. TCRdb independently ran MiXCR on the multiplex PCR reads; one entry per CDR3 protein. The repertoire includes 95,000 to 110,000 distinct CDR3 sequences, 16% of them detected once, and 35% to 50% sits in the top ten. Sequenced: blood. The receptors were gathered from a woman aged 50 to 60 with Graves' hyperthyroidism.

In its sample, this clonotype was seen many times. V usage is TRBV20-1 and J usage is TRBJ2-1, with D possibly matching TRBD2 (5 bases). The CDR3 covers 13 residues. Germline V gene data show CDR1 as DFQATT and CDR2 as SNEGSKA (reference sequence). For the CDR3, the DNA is TGCAGCCCCCAGGCGGGCAGATACAATGAGCAGTTCTTC. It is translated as CSPQAGRYNEQFF.

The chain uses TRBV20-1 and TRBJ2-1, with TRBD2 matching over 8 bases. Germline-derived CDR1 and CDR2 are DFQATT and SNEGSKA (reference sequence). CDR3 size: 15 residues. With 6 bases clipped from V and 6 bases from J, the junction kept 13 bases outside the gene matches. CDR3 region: CSAPGTGTRGNEQFF. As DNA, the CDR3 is TGCAGTGCCCCCGGGACCGGGACTAGGGGCAATGAGCAGTTCTTC.

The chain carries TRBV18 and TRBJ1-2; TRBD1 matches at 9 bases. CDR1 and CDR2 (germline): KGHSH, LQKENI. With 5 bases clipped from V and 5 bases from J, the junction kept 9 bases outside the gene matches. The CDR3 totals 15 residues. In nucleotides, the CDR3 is TGTGCCAGCTCATTGACGGGACAGGGACCTTATGGCTACACCTTC. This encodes CASSLTGQGPYGYTF.

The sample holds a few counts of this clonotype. The CDR3 region has the DNA TGCGCCAGCAGCTTGAGGGTGGGACTAGCGAGCAACGAGCAGTACTTC. Amino acid sequence: CASSLRVGLASNEQYF. This chain links TRBV5-1 with TRBJ2-7; 10 bases agree with TRBD2. Germline V gene sequence: CDR1 SGHRS, CDR2 YFSETQ. This CDR3 comprises 16 residues. The V and J ends lost 1 base and 5 bases, in that order; junction bases with no gene match: 9.

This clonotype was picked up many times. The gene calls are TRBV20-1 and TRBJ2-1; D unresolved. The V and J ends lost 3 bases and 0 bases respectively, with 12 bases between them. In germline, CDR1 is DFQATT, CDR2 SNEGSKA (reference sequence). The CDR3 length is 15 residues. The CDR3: CSARPFGASYNEQFF. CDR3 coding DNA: TGCAGTGCTAGGCCTTTCGGAGCCTCCTACAATGAGCAGTTCTTC.

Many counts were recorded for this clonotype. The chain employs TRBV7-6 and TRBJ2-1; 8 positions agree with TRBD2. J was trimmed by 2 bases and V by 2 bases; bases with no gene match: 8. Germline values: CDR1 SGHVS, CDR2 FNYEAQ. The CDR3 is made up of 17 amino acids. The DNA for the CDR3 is TGTGCCAGCAGCTTATCCCTCCCGGGACTAGCCTACAATGAGCAGTTCTTC. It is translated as CASSLSLPGLAYNEQFF.

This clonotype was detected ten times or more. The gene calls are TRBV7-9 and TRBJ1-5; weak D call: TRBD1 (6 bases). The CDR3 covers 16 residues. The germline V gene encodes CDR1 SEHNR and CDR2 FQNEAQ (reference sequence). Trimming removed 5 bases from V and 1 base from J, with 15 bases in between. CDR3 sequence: CASSPGGGLSNQPQHF. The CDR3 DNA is TGTGCCAGCAGCCCGGGGGGGGGGCTCAGCAATCAGCCCCAGCATTTT.

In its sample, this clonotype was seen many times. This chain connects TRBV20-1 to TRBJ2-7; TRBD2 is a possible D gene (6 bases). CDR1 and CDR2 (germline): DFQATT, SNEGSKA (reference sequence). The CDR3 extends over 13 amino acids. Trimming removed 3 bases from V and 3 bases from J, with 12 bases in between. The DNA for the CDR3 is TGCAGTGCTAGTTACCCGGGGGACTACGAGCAGTACTTC. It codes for CSASYPGDYEQYF.

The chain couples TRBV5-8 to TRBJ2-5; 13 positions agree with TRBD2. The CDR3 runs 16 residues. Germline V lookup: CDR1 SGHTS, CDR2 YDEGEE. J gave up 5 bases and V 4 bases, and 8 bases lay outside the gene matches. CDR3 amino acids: CASSPGLAGASETQYF. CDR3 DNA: TGTGCCAGCAGCCCAGGACTAGCGGGAGCAAGTGAGACCCAGTACTTC.

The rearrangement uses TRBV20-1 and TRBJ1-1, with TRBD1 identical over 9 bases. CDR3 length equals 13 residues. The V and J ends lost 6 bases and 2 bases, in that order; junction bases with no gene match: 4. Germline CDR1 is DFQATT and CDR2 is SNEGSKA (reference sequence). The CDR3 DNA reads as TGCAGTGCCGGGGACAGGGACAACACTGAAGCTTTCTTT. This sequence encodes CSAGDRDNTEAFF.

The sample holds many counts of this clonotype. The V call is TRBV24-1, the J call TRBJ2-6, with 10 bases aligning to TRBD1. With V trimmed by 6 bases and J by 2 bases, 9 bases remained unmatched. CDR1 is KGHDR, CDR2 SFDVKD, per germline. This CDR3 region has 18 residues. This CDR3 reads CATSSRTGGSTGANVLTF. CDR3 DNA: TGTGCCACCAGTTCCCGGACAGGGGGAAGCACTGGGGCCAACGTCCTGACTTTC.

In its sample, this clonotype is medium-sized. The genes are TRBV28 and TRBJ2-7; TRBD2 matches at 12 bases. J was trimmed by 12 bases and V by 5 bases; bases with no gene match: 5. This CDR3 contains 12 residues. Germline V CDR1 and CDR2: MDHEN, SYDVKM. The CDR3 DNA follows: TGTGCCAGCAGTACCTTGACTAGCGGGAGGTACTTC. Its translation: CASSTLTSGRYF.